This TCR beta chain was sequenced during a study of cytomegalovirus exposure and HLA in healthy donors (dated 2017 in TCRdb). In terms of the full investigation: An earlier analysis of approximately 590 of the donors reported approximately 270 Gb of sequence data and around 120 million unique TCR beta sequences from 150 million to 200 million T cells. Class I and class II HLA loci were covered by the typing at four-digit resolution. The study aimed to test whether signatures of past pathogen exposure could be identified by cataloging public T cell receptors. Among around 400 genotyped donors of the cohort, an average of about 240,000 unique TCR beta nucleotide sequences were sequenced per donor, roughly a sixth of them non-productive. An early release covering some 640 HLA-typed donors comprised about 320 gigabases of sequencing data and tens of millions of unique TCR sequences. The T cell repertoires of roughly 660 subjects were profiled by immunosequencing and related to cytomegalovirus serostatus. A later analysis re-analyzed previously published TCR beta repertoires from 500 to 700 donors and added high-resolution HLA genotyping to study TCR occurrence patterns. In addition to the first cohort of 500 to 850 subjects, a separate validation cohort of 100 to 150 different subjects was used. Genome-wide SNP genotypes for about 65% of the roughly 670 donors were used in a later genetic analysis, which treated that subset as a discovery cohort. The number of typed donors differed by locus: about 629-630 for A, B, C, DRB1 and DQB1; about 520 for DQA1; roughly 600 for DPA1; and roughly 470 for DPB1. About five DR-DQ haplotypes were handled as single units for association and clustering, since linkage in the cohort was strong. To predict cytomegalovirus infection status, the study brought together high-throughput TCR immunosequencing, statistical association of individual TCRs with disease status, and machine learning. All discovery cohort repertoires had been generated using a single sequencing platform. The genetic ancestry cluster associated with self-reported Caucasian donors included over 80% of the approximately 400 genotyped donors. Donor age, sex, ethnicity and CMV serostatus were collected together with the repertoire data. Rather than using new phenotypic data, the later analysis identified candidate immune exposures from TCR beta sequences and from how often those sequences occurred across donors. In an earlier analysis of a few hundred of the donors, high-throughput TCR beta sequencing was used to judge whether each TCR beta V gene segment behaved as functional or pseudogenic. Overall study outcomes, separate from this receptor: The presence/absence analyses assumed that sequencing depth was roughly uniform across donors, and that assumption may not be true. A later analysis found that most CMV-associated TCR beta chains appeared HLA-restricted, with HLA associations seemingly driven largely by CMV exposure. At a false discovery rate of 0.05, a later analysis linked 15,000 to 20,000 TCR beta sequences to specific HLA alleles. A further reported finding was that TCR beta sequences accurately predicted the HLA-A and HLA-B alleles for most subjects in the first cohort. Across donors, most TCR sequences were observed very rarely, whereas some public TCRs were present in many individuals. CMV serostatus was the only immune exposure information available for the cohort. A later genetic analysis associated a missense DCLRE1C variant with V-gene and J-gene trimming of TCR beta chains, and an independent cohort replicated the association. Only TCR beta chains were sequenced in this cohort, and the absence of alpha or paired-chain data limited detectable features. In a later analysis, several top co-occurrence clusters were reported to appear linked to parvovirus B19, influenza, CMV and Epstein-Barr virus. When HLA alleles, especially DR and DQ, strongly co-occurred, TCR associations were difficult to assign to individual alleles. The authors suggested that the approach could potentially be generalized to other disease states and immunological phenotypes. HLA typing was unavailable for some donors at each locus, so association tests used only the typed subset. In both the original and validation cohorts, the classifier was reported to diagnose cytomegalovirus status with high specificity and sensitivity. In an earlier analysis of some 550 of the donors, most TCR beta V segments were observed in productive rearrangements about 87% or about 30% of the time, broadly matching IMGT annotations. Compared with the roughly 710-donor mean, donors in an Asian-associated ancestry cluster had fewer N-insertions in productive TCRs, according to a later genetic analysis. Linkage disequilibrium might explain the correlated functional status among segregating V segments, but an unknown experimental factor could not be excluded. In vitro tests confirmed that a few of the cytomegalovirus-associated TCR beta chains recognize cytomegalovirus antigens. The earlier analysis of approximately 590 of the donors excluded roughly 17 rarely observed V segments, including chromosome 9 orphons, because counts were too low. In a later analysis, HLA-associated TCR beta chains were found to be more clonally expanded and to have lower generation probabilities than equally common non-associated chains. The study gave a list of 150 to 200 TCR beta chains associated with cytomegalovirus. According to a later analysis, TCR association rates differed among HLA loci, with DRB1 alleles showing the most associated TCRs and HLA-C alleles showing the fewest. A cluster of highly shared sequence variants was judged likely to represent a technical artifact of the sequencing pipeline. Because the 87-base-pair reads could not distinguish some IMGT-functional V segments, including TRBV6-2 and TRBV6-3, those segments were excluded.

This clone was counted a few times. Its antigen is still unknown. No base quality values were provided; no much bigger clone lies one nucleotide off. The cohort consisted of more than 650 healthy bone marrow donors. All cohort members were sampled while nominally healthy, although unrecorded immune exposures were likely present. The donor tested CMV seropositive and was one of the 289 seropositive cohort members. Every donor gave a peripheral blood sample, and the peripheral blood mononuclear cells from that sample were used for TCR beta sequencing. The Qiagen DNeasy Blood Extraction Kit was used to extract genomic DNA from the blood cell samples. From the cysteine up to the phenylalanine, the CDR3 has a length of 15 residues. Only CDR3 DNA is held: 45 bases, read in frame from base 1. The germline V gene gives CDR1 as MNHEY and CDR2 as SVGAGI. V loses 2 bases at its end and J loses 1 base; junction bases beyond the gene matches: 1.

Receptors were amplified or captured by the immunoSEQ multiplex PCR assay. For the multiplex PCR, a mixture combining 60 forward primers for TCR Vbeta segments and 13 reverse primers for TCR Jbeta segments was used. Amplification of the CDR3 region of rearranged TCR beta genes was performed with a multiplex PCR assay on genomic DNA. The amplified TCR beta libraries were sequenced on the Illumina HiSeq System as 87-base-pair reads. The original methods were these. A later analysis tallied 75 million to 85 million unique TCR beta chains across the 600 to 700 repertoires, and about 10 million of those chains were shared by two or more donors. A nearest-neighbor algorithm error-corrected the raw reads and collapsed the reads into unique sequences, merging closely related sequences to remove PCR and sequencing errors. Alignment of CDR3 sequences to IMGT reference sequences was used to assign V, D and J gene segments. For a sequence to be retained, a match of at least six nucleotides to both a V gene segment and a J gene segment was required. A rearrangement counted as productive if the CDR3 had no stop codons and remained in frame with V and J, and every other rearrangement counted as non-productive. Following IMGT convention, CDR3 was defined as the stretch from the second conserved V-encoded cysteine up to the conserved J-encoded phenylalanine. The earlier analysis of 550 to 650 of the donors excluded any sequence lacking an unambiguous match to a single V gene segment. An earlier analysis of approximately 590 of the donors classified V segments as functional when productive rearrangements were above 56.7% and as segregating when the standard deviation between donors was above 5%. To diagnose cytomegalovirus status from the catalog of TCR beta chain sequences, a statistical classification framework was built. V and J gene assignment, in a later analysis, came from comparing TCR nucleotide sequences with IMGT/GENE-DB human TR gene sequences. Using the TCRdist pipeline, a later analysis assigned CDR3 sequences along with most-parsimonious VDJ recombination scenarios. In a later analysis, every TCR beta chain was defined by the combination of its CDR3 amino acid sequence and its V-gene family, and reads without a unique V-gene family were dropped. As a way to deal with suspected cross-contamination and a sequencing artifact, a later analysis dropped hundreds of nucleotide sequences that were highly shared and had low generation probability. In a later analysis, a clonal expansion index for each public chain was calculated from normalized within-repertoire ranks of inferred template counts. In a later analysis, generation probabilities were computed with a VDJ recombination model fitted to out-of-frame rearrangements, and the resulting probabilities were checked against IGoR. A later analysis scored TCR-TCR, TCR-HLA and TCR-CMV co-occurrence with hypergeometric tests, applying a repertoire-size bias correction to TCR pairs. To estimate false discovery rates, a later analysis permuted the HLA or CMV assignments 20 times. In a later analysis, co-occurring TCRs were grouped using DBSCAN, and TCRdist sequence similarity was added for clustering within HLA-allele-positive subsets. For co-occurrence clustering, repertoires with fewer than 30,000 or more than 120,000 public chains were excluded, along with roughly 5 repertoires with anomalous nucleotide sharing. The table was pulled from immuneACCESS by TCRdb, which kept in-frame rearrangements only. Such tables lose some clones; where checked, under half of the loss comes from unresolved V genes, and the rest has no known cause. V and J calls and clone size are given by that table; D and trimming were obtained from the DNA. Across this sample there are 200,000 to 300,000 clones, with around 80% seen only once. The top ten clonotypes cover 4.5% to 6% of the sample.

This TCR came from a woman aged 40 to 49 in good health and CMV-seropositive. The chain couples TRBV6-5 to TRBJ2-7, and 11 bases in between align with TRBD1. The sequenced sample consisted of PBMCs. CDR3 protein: CASSYRDRGSYEQYF. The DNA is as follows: TGTGCCAGCAGTTACCGGGACAGGGGGTCCTACGAGCAGTACTTC.